This T cell receptor (beta chain) was profiled in a study of T cell responses to AZD1222 COVID-19 vaccine (dated by TCRdb to the early 2020s). The study in broad terms: A total of about 250 trial participants underwent TCR sequencing, of whom roughly 210 had received two doses of AZD1222 and 26 had received two doses of the MenACWY control vaccine. Enrollment into the trials was organized by age into subgroups of 18-55, 56-69 and 70-plus years, and those subgroups contained roughly 150, 30 and 60 TCR-sequenced participants, respectively. The full study reports these points: Spike-specific TCR breadth and depth rose significantly after two AZD1222 doses compared with day 0 and with MenACWY recipients. Because no samples from the day 14 peak response were available, repertoires could be characterized only after the peak T cell response. Conclusions about previously exposed vaccinees are limited because only six or seven AZD1222 recipients were SARS-CoV-2 seropositive at baseline. Participants were mostly white British and included more females than males, and it was suggested by the authors that clonal diversity may have been underestimated. In the small 56-69-year group, the increase in depth fell short of significance, most likely because of low power. Epitopes outside the regions mutated in the B.1.351 and B.1.1.7 variants were reportedly recognized by nearly half of the unique spike-specific TCRs. The vaccine-associated CD4 TCRs covered the entire spike protein, and the dominant responses fell in regions 160-218 and 743-854.

About this clone: What antigen it recognizes has not been identified. No quality values exist for individual bases; no much larger clone is one base distant.

The CDR3 regions of human TCRbeta chains were analyzed by immunosequencing. In the source study's methods: Repertoire TCRs were matched against a reference library of SARS-CoV-2-specific TCRs generated with the MIRA antigen-specificity platform. Breadth was defined as the fraction of unique TCRs that were SARS-CoV-2-associated. Depth was defined as the fraction of total T cells that were SARS-CoV-2-associated. Using the MIRA data, each spike-specific TCR was assigned both to the spike region to which the TCR was reactive and to a CD4 or CD8 class. Log10-transformed breadth and depth values were compared by one-way ANOVA with Sidak's multiple comparisons tests. TCRdb limited this immuneACCESS table to in-frame rearrangements with V and J called. A share of clones is missing; checked studies link under half to unresolved V genes, and the rest is unexplained. The DNA was the basis for D and trimming; V, J and clone size are from that table. This sample has 100,000 to 150,000 clones in its table, and about 92% of those were observed once. Of the sample, approximately 7.9% falls within the top ten clones.

The time point label for this specimen denotes: about 28 days (+/-7) after the second vaccine dose. AZD1222 recipients whose second dose came at about 4 weeks and those whose second dose came at about 12 weeks were combined into one group, since spike-specific TCR depth and breadth did not differ between the two schedules. Vaccinee samples were obtained from the UK trials COV001 and COV002, which included a single-blind randomized controlled phase 2/3 trial of AZD1222 (ChAdOx1 nCoV-19) in healthy adults. For TCRbeta chain sequencing, PBMC samples from trial participants were taken at day 0 and at day 28 after the second dose. This specimen was peripheral blood, taken 28 days after the second AZD1222 dose. The TCR was taken from an adult who received the AZD1222 COVID-19 vaccine.

In nucleotides, the sequence is TGTGCCAGTAGTATTTGGGGGGGCGCGGACTATGGCTACACCTTC. The translation is CASSIWGGADYGYTF. The chain is made from TRBV19 and TRBJ1-2, with TRBD1 perhaps the D gene, on 6 matching bases. CDR1 is given as LNHDA and CDR2 as SQIVND, both from the germline V gene (reference sequence). The junction carries 14 bases between V and J, which are trimmed by 3 bases and 3 bases respectively. The CDR3 has 15 amino acids, counting the end cysteine and phenylalanine. The DNA shown is the 45-base CDR3, in frame from base 1.